This TCR beta chain appears in the sequencing data of a study of T cell repertoires in cytomegalovirus infection. The CDR3 sequence is 18 residues long. V lost 1 base, J lost 1 base, and 8 bases stayed unmatched. Looked up from germline, CDR1 is DFQATT and CDR2 is SNEGSKA (reference sequence). Of note for this clonotype: Its antigen is undetermined.

In TCRdb, the reads were re-called with MiXCR into one record per CDR3 protein. The data contain around 310,000 distinct CDR3 sequences, 25% to 35% of them seen just once; the ten biggest clones take up about 20%. The receptor was derived from a human donor in good health (CMV status not recorded). Some clones in this sample may be carry-over from other donors' samples. The sample was cultured PBMCs, taken from culture after CMV antigen stimulation. The chain couples TRBV20-1 to TRBJ2-3, with 13 bases that match TRBD2. In nucleotides, the CDR3 is TGCAGTGCTAGAGTGATTGGACTAGCGGGGGCAGGCACAGATACGCAGTATTTT. This sequence encodes CSARVIGLAGAGTDTQYF.